This T cell receptor beta chain originates from a study of control samples from healthy donors and cancer patients. V gave up 9 bases and J gave up 4 bases; unmatched junction bases: 6. CDR3 size: 14 residues. Germline values: CDR1 KGHDR, CDR2 SFDVKD. Sequenced by immunoSEQ multiplex PCR; TCRdb stores in-frame clones only, minus some. The sample carries roughly 100,000 clones, around 90% recorded once. The sequence came from a woman aged 18-30 years in good health. The rearrangement links TRBV24-1 to TRBJ2-1; the match to TRBD2 covers 9 bases. Sequenced sample: blood. The CDR3 DNA follows: TGTGCCACCGCTGATAGCGGGAGATACAATGAGCAGTTCTTC. Encoded protein: CATADSGRYNEQFF.